The source of this T cell receptor (beta chain) is a study of shared clonotypes between healthy human individuals. The run depth of the assay was deep. Several immunoSEQ plates held equal portions of the genomic DNA taken from each subset. Original data processing: Quality scores were absent from the junction-only immunoSEQ sequences, so filtering differed. The assay was immunoSEQ multiplex PCR, and TCRdb's table has in-frame clones only and misses some. V and J calls and clone size are those listed in that table; D and trimming were worked out from the DNA. The sample holds around 2.1 million clones; about 93% are singletons and the top ten take roughly 1.8%. Details on this clone: Its antigen remains unidentified.

Findings of the study overall: Of the naive CD4 clonotypes, approximately 5% were shared across a few donors.

CD45RO-negative, CCR7-selected cells formed the naive CD8 fraction, which excluded terminally differentiated effector memory CD45RA+ cells. V was trimmed by 5 bases and J by 9 bases, leaving 11 bases between them. CDR1 and CDR2 (germline): SEHNR, FQNEAQ (reference sequence). The CDR3 length is 12 residues. Sequencing input: naive CD8+ T cells from PBMCs. The gene calls are TRBV7-9 and TRBJ2-1; tentatively, D is TRBD2 (5 bases). The receptor's source is a man aged 18 to 30 in good health. Some clones in this sample may be carry-over from other donors' samples. In DNA, the CDR3 is TGTGCCAGCAGCCGCGTCACTAGTGAGCAGTTCTTC. Amino acids: CASSRVTSEQFF.